These T cell receptor beta chains were read from a single sample in a study of cytomegalovirus exposure and HLA in healthy donors. The assay was immunoSEQ multiplex PCR, and TCRdb's table has in-frame clones only and misses some. The table lists about 230,000 clones, around 83% of them singletons. The material sequenced was PBMCs. The origin of the receptors is a girl aged 2 to 10 in good health and CMV-seronegative. CDR3s include the opening cysteine and the closing phenylalanine or tryptophan. Each record gives: clone size, J gene, D gene, V gene, CDR3 DNA, CDR3 protein. D genes are given only for firm matches. Clone size appears in some rows only: once, few, many, or a class for an expanded clone.

abundance: .
j_gene: TRBJ1-6
d_gene: TRBD1
v_gene: TRBV29-1
CDR3nt: TGCAGCGTTGCGGACAGGGTGGATTCACCCCTCCACTTT
CDR3aa: CSVADRVDSPLHF

abundance: .
j_gene: TRBJ1-5
d_gene: .
v_gene: TRBV9
CDR3nt: TGTGCCAGCAGCTCGGGCAGGGACAATCAGCCCCAGCATTTT
CDR3aa: CASSSGRDNQPQHF

abundance: .
j_gene: TRBJ2-7
d_gene: .
v_gene: TRBV11-2
CDR3nt: TGTGCCAGCAGCCCTCGACTTGGGTTTAGCGAGCAGTACTTC
CDR3aa: CASSPRLGFSEQYF

abundance: .
j_gene: TRBJ1-3
d_gene: TRBD1
v_gene: TRBV5-1
CDR3nt: TGCGCCAGCAGCTTGGGGACAGGGGGATACTCTGGAAACACCATATATTTT
CDR3aa: CASSLGTGGYSGNTIYF

abundance: .
j_gene: TRBJ2-2
d_gene: .
v_gene: TRBV4-1
CDR3nt: TGCGCCAGCAACTCGGGGAACACCGGGGAGCTGTTTTTT
CDR3aa: CASNSGNTGELFF

abundance: .
j_gene: TRBJ1-2
d_gene: TRBD1
v_gene: TRBV7-2
CDR3nt: TGTGCCAGCAGCCTAAGGACAGGGACCAACTATGGCTACACCTTC
CDR3aa: CASSLRTGTNYGYTF

abundance: .
j_gene: TRBJ2-1
d_gene: TRBD1
v_gene: TRBV27
CDR3nt: TGTGCCAGCAGCCACCGGGACAGGGGATACAATGAGCAGTTCTTC
CDR3aa: CASSHRDRGYNEQFF

abundance: .
j_gene: TRBJ2-1
d_gene: TRBD2
v_gene: TRBV2
CDR3nt: TGTGCCAGCAGTGGGGGGTATGGACTAGCGGGAGGCGAGGGCCACAATGAGCAGTTCTTC
CDR3aa: CASSGGYGLAGGEGHNEQFF

abundance: few
j_gene: TRBJ1-1
d_gene: TRBD1
v_gene: TRBV10-3
CDR3nt: TGTGCCATCAGTGGACAGGGGAACACTGAAGCTTTCTTT
CDR3aa: CAISGQGNTEAFF

abundance: .
j_gene: TRBJ1-3
d_gene: TRBD1
v_gene: TRBV9
CDR3nt: TGTGCCAGCAGCCCAGGGACAGGGGTGGGAAACACCATATATTTT
CDR3aa: CASSPGTGVGNTIYF

abundance: .
j_gene: TRBJ2-6
d_gene: .
v_gene: TRBV18
CDR3nt: TGTGCCAGCTCACCACTTGACAGTTCTGGGGCCAACGTCCTGACTTTC
CDR3aa: CASSPLDSSGANVLTF

abundance: .
j_gene: TRBJ1-3
d_gene: .
v_gene: TRBV6-6
CDR3nt: TGTGCCAGCCGTGGGCAGCCCTTATACTCTGGAAACACCATATATTTT
CDR3aa: CASRGQPLYSGNTIYF

abundance: .
j_gene: TRBJ1-1
d_gene: .
v_gene: TRBV5-1
CDR3nt: TGCGCCAGCAGCTTGGGGACAGCCAACACTGAAGCTTTCTTT
CDR3aa: CASSLGTANTEAFF

abundance: .
j_gene: TRBJ2-7
d_gene: .
v_gene: TRBV27
CDR3nt: TGTGCCAGCACCGACAACAAGTACGAGCAGTACTTC
CDR3aa: CASTDNKYEQYF

abundance: few
j_gene: TRBJ1-6
d_gene: TRBD1
v_gene: TRBV6-5
CDR3nt: TGTGCCAGCAGTTACAGAGGACAGGTCAATTCACCCCTCCACTTT
CDR3aa: CASSYRGQVNSPLHF

abundance: .
j_gene: TRBJ1-1
d_gene: TRBD1
v_gene: TRBV12-5
CDR3nt: TGTGCTAGTGCCCCAGGGGGGTTGTCCACTGAAGCTTTCTTT
CDR3aa: CASAPGGLSTEAFF

abundance: .
j_gene: TRBJ1-2
d_gene: .
v_gene: TRBV9
CDR3nt: TGTGCCAGCAGCGAGACACGGGATCCCGACTATGGCTACACCTTC
CDR3aa: CASSETRDPDYGYTF

abundance: .
j_gene: TRBJ1-1
d_gene: .
v_gene: TRBV5-1
CDR3nt: TGCGCCAGCAGCTTGGGAGGTGGAAACACTGAAGCTTTCTTT
CDR3aa: CASSLGGGNTEAFF

abundance: .
j_gene: TRBJ2-3
d_gene: .
v_gene: TRBV5-4
CDR3nt: TGTGCCAGCAGCGGCGAAATAGCGTTACGCACAGATACGCAGTATTTT
CDR3aa: CASSGEIALRTDTQYF

abundance: once
j_gene: TRBJ2-5
d_gene: .
v_gene: TRBV28
CDR3nt: TGTGCCAGCAGCCTCTTTGGCCGAGAGACCCAGTACTTC
CDR3aa: CASSLFGRETQYF

abundance: .
j_gene: TRBJ2-7
d_gene: .
v_gene: TRBV2
CDR3nt: TGTGCCAGCAGTCCGACTGGTGCGGGCGAGCAGTACTTC
CDR3aa: CASSPTGAGEQYF

abundance: few
j_gene: TRBJ2-5
d_gene: .
v_gene: TRBV6-5
CDR3nt: TGTGCCAGTGAAACTAGGACAGACGGGGGGGAGACCCAGTACTTC
CDR3aa: CASETRTDGGETQYF

abundance: .
j_gene: TRBJ2-1
d_gene: TRBD2
v_gene: TRBV10-1
CDR3nt: TGCGCCAGCAGTGAAGGGGCTAGCGGGGGGCGTTACAATGAGCAGTTCTTC
CDR3aa: CASSEGASGGRYNEQFF

abundance: .
j_gene: TRBJ1-2
d_gene: .
v_gene: TRBV15
CDR3nt: TGTGCCACCAGCAGAGAACGCCAGGGGTATGGCTACACCTTC
CDR3aa: CATSRERQGYGYTF

abundance: .
j_gene: TRBJ1-2
d_gene: TRBD1
v_gene: TRBV27
CDR3nt: TGTGCCAGCAGTTTATCTTATAGGGGGCTGGGGTATGGCTACACCTTC
CDR3aa: CASSLSYRGLGYGYTF

abundance: .
j_gene: TRBJ2-3
d_gene: TRBD2
v_gene: TRBV5-1
CDR3nt: TGCGCCAGCAGCTTCACCGGGACTAGCGGCACAGATACGCAGTATTTT
CDR3aa: CASSFTGTSGTDTQYF

abundance: .
j_gene: TRBJ2-7
d_gene: TRBD1
v_gene: TRBV29-1
CDR3nt: TGCAGCGTTGGTATGAACAGGGGGCGGACTCCCTACGAGCAGTACTTC
CDR3aa: CSVGMNRGRTPYEQYF

abundance: .
j_gene: TRBJ2-3
d_gene: .
v_gene: TRBV13
CDR3nt: TGTGCCAGCACCGGGGGGCTAGGGTTAGATACGCAGTATTTT
CDR3aa: CASTGGLGLDTQYF

abundance: once
j_gene: TRBJ1-1
d_gene: TRBD1
v_gene: TRBV29-1
CDR3nt: TGCAGCGTTTCCAGGGACAGGGGGGAAATGAACACTGAAGCTTTCTTT
CDR3aa: CSVSRDRGEMNTEAFF

abundance: .
j_gene: TRBJ2-7
d_gene: TRBD2
v_gene: TRBV7-9
CDR3nt: TGTGCCAGCAGCTCCGAACTACTAGCGATTGAGCAGTACTTC
CDR3aa: CASSSELLAIEQYF

abundance: .
j_gene: TRBJ1-2
d_gene: .
v_gene: TRBV6-1
CDR3nt: TGTGCCAGCAGTGAAGGGGGAGGAAACTATGGCTACACCTTC
CDR3aa: CASSEGGGNYGYTF

abundance: .
j_gene: TRBJ1-2
d_gene: .
v_gene: TRBV30
CDR3nt: TGTGCCTGGGAGCCGGGACTCGGCTTACCGTATGGCTACACCTTC
CDR3aa: CAWEPGLGLPYGYTF

abundance: .
j_gene: TRBJ1-2
d_gene: .
v_gene: TRBV9
CDR3nt: TGTGCCAGCAGCGTAGTACGAGGATCCTATGGCTACACCTTC
CDR3aa: CASSVVRGSYGYTF

abundance: once
j_gene: TRBJ2-7
d_gene: TRBD1
v_gene: TRBV2
CDR3nt: TGTGCCACCTCCGGGGACAGCAACGAGCAGTACTTC
CDR3aa: CATSGDSNEQYF

abundance: .
j_gene: TRBJ1-6
d_gene: .
v_gene: TRBV9
CDR3nt: TGTGCCAGCAGCGTTGACCAGGCCCATAATTCACCCCTCCACTTT
CDR3aa: CASSVDQAHNSPLHF

abundance: .
j_gene: TRBJ1-3
d_gene: .
v_gene: TRBV5-5
CDR3nt: TGTGCCAGCAGCTTACAGCGTCCTCAGGGCCTATCTGGAAACACCATATATTTT
CDR3aa: CASSLQRPQGLSGNTIYF

abundance: .
j_gene: TRBJ2-7
d_gene: TRBD2
v_gene: TRBV6-5
CDR3nt: TGTGCCAGCAGTTACTCGAATCTAGCGGGAGGGCGTGAGCAGTACTTC
CDR3aa: CASSYSNLAGGREQYF

abundance: few
j_gene: TRBJ1-3
d_gene: TRBD1
v_gene: TRBV5-4
CDR3nt: TGTGCCAGCACCCTCGATGACAGGGACTCTGGAAACACCATATATTTT
CDR3aa: CASTLDDRDSGNTIYF

abundance: .
j_gene: TRBJ2-2
d_gene: .
v_gene: TRBV9
CDR3nt: TGTGCCAGCAGCGTTGGGACACTGGGGGAGCTGTTTTTT
CDR3aa: CASSVGTLGELFF

abundance: .
j_gene: TRBJ2-2
d_gene: .
v_gene: TRBV5-5
CDR3nt: TGTGCCGGCAGCTGGGGCAGTCTAATATCGAACACCGGGGAGCTGTTTTTT
CDR3aa: CAGSWGSLISNTGELFF

abundance: .
j_gene: TRBJ2-7
d_gene: TRBD1
v_gene: TRBV29-1
CDR3nt: TGCAGCGTGGCCGGACAGGGACTCTACGAGCAGTATTTC
CDR3aa: CSVAGQGLYEQYF

abundance: .
j_gene: TRBJ1-2
d_gene: .
v_gene: TRBV29-1
CDR3nt: TGCAGCTCGGGGGGATTTAACTATGGCTACACCTTC
CDR3aa: CSSGGFNYGYTF

abundance: .
j_gene: TRBJ1-6
d_gene: TRBD1
v_gene: TRBV6-6
CDR3nt: TGTGCCAGCAGTTATGGACAGGGGGCAAATTCACCCCTCCACTTT
CDR3aa: CASSYGQGANSPLHF

abundance: .
j_gene: TRBJ1-5
d_gene: .
v_gene: TRBV29-1
CDR3nt: TGCAGCGTTGAAGAAAATCAGGGGCAGCCCCAGCATTTT
CDR3aa: CSVEENQGQPQHF

abundance: .
j_gene: TRBJ2-5
d_gene: TRBD1
v_gene: TRBV2
CDR3nt: TGTGCCAGCAGTGCGGACAGGAGTCAAGAGACCCAGTACTTC
CDR3aa: CASSADRSQETQYF

abundance: .
j_gene: TRBJ2-5
d_gene: TRBD2
v_gene: TRBV30
CDR3nt: TGTGCCTGGAGACCCATAACCGGGGGGGCCCCAGAGACCCAGTACTTC
CDR3aa: CAWRPITGGAPETQYF

abundance: .
j_gene: TRBJ1-1
d_gene: .
v_gene: TRBV19
CDR3nt: TGTGCCAGCCGACAGTCTTTGATCGCTGAAGCTTTCTTT
CDR3aa: CASRQSLIAEAFF

abundance: .
j_gene: TRBJ1-3
d_gene: .
v_gene: TRBV28
CDR3nt: TGTGCCAGCAGTTTCTCGGGGGCTGGAAACACCATATATTTT
CDR3aa: CASSFSGAGNTIYF

abundance: .
j_gene: TRBJ1-6
d_gene: .
v_gene: TRBV21-1
CDR3nt: TGTGCCAGCAGCAGAACAAAGAGGCTGCGCTATAATTCACCCCTCCACTTT
CDR3aa: CASSRTKRLRYNSPLHF

abundance: .
j_gene: TRBJ2-7
d_gene: TRBD1
v_gene: TRBV6-5
CDR3nt: TGTGCCAGCAGTTACGGACAGGGAAGCTCCTACGAGCAGTACTTC
CDR3aa: CASSYGQGSSYEQYF

abundance: .
j_gene: TRBJ2-7
d_gene: TRBD2
v_gene: TRBV7-8
CDR3nt: TGTGCCAGCAGCTTAGGTAGCGGGGTTAGCTACGAGCAGTACTTC
CDR3aa: CASSLGSGVSYEQYF

abundance: .
j_gene: TRBJ1-4
d_gene: TRBD1
v_gene: TRBV7-9
CDR3nt: TGTGCCAGCAGCTTAATAGGCGGGACAGGACTTTCAACTAATGAAAAACTGTTTTTT
CDR3aa: CASSLIGGTGLSTNEKLFF

abundance: .
j_gene: TRBJ2-7
d_gene: TRBD1
v_gene: TRBV18
CDR3nt: TGTGCCAGCTCACCGCCCGGGACAGCCTACGAGCAGTACTTC
CDR3aa: CASSPPGTAYEQYF

abundance: .
j_gene: TRBJ2-1
d_gene: TRBD1
v_gene: TRBV19
CDR3nt: TGTGCCAGTAGTATAATCGACAGGGGGCACAATGAGCAGTTCTTC
CDR3aa: CASSIIDRGHNEQFF

abundance: .
j_gene: TRBJ2-1
d_gene: .
v_gene: TRBV9
CDR3nt: TGTGCCAGCAGCGTAGGGGGGCTTGCGTACAATGAGCAGTTCTTC
CDR3aa: CASSVGGLAYNEQFF